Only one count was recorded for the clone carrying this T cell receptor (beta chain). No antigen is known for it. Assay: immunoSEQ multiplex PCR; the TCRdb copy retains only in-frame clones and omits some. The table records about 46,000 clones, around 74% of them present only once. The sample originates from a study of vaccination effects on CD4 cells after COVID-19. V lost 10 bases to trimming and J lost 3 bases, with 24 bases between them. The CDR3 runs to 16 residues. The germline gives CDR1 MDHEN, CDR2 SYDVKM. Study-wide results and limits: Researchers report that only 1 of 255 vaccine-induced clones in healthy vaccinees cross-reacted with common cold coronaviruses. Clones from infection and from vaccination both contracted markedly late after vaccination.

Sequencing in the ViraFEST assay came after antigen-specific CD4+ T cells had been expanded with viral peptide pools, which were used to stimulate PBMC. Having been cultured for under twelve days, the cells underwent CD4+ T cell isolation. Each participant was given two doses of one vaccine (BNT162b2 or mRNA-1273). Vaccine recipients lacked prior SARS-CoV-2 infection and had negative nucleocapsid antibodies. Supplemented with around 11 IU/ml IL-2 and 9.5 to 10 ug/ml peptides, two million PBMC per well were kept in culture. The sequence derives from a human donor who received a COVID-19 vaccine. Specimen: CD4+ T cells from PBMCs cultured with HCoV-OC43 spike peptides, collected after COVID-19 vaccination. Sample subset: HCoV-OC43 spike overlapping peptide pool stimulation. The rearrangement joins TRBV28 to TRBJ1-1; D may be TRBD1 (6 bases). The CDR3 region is CAILSSRQGSDTEAFF. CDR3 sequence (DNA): TGTGCCATCTTAAGTAGTAGGCAGGGGAGTGACACTGAAGCTTTCTTT. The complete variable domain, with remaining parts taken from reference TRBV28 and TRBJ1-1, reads DVKVTQSSRYLVKRTGEKVFLECVQDMDHENMFWYRQDPGLGLRLIYFSYDVKMKEKGDIPEGYSVSREKKERFSLILESASTNQTSMYLCAILSSRQGSDTEAFFGQGTRLTVV.